A single sample is the source of the 5 T cell receptor beta chains below, sequenced in a study of CD8 T cells in ankylosing spondylitis. One entry per CDR3 protein, called by TCRdb with MiXCR from the 5' RACE reads. The sample comprises approximately 340,000 distinct CDR3 sequences, over 12% of which are singletons, and approximately 1.1% rests with the top ten. The sequencing sample was made of blood, either unsorted or a sorted T cell fraction (not recorded which). All receptors derive from a male donor with ankylosing spondylitis or in good health (not recorded which).

This chain connects TRBV11-3 to TRBJ2-4; D not certain. V was pared by 1 base and J by 8 bases, with 12 bases between. Germline V gives CDR1 SGHNT, CDR2 YENEEA. CDR3 size: 14 residues. CDR3 in DNA: TGTGCCAGCAGCTTAGGGGGTCGGTGGGACATTCAGTACTTC. Protein product: CASSLGGRWDIQYF.

Ten or more counts support this clonotype. The J gene is TRBJ2-3, the V gene TRBV9, with D possibly being TRBD2 (5 bases). This CDR3 has 15 residues. Germline V gives CDR1 SGDLS, CDR2 YYNGEE. Deletions cut 0 bases from V and 3 bases from J, with 11 bases between. The chain's CDR3 is CASSVEPGRTDTQYF. In DNA form, the CDR3 reads TGTGCCAGCAGCGTAGAACCGGGAAGGACAGATACGCAGTATTTT.

This clonotype appeared a few times. The chain is built from TRBV3-1 and TRBJ1-1; no clear D. Germline CDR1 and CDR2: LGHDT and YNNKEL (reference sequence). This CDR3 is built from 13 residues. Trimming removed 0 bases at V and 7 bases at J, with 9 bases between. The CDR3 DNA reads as TGTGCCAGCAGCCAAGAATCACAGTTTGAAGCTTTCTTT. This encodes CASSQESQFEAFF.

This clonotype turned up a few times. The J gene is TRBJ2-5, the V gene TRBV5-1; D gene unclear. V shed 0 bases and J shed 4 bases, with 13 bases lying between them. The CDR3 covers 15 residues. Germline V gene lookup returns CDR1 SGHRS and CDR2 YFSETQ. The chain's CDR3 is CASSLASQSGETQYF. The CDR3 DNA reads as TGCGCCAGCAGCTTGGCCAGTCAGTCGGGAGAGACCCAGTACTTC. Based on the CDR3 plus reference TRBV5-1 and TRBJ2-5, the full variable domain is KAGVTQTPRYLIKTRGQQVTLSCSPISGHRSVSWYQQTPGQGLQFLFEYFSETQRNKGNFPGRFSGRQFSNSRSEMNVSTLELGDSALYLCASSLASQSGETQYFGPGTRLLVL.

The chain links TRBV18 to TRBJ1-1, with TRBD1 as a possible D gene (5 bases). Trimming took off 3 bases at V and 5 bases at J, with 19 bases between the two ends. This CDR3 has 16 residues. Germline CDR1 and CDR2: KGHSH and LQKENI. The CDR3 DNA follows: TGTGCCAGCTCACCGTACCGGGCCAGGGAAAGTACTGAAGCTTTCTTT. As protein: CASSPYRARESTEAFF.